Included here is one T cell receptor (beta chain) sequence, with context. The sample belongs to a study of blood T cells in healthy people across ages. The use of a sample-barcoded 5' primer and a J-beta primer mix characterized a second PCR of about 7 to 12 cycles. TCRdb processed the 5' RACE reads anew with MiXCR; each CDR3 protein has one entry. The table has around 1.7 million distinct CDR3 sequences, roughly 27% seen once. This TCR derives from a woman aged 25-40 years in good health. The sample consisted of blood.

CDR3 residues: CAISARDRTDTQYF. The CDR3 DNA reads TGTGCCATCAGCGCTAGGGACCGCACAGATACGCAGTATTTT. V is TRBV10-3 and J is TRBJ2-3, with D perhaps given as TRBD1 or TRBD2 (5 bases each). Trimming removed 6 bases from V and 1 base from J, with 11 bases in between. This CDR3 spans 14 amino acids. Germline CDR1 ENHRY, CDR2 SYGVKD.